This T cell receptor (beta chain) is from a study of TIL therapy for anti-PD-1-resistant metastatic lung cancer. Whole-study context: Patients then received nivolumab; progressors got lymphodepletion, TIL and IL-2. Tumors carried a median about 1.5 non-synonymous mutations per megabase.

Time point indicated: pre-treatment sample, taken before nivolumab and TIL therapy. This was the immunoSEQ v3 assay. Libraries were prepared by immunoSEQ multiplex PCR; TCRdb keeps only in-frame clonotypes and omits some of them. The sample lists around 50,000 clones; less than 85% were seen once. Whole-study findings and limits: The baseline peripheral repertoire was partially replaced by infused TIL clonotypes that later decayed. The cohort had more treatment-naive, never-smoker and oncogene-addicted patients than typical.

Worth noting for this clone: Its antigen remains unidentified.

This CDR3 is built from 17 residues. CDR1 and CDR2 from the germline V gene are SGHRS and YFSETQ. V was trimmed by 0 bases and J by 5 bases, leaving 17 bases between them. The gene calls are TRBV5-1 and TRBJ1-4; possibly TRBD1 for D (6 bases). The origin of this receptor is a person between 25 and 80 years old with non-small cell lung cancer. The material was blood, obtained at baseline. CDR3 in DNA: TGCGCCAGCAGCTTGGGGACCCTCCAGGGGAGAAATGAAAAACTGTTTTTT. It encodes CASSLGTLQGRNEKLFF.